A single sample gave rise to the 26 T cell receptor beta chains below, sequenced in a study of OX40 agonist ivuxolimab in advanced cancers. Generated by immunoSEQ multiplex PCR, the TCRdb table keeps only in-frame clones and is missing some. The table has about 80,000 clones, about four fifths seen once. The source material was CD4+ or CD8+ T cells sorted from blood, sampled in a trial of the OX40 agonist ivuxolimab. These TCRs come from an adult with an advanced solid tumor such as melanoma, head and neck, liver or kidney cancer.

J is TRBJ2-4 and V is TRBV19; the D gene is possibly TRBD1 (5 bases). Germline values: CDR1 LNHDA, CDR2 SQIVND (reference sequence). V lost 2 bases to trimming and J lost 9 bases, with 17 bases between them. The CDR3 covers 15 residues. Here the CDR3 reads CASSIRGDSMVIQYF. DNA for the CDR3: TGTGCCAGTAGTATAAGAGGCGACAGTATGGTCATTCAGTACTTC.

A few counts support this clone. The rearrangement joins TRBV27 to TRBJ1-1, with 8 bases lining up with TRBD1. The CDR3 is 12 amino acids. The germline V gene has CDR1 MNHEY and CDR2 SMNVEV (reference sequence). The J segment lost 4 bases and the V segment lost 10 bases, leaving 5 bases of the junction unmatched. This CDR3 is CAIRGLGTEAFF. CDR3 nucleotides: TGTGCCATCAGGGGGCTAGGCACTGAAGCTTTCTTT.

In this sample, this clone turned up a few times. V and J are TRBV27 and TRBJ2-1; D is ambiguous. The germline gives CDR1 MNHEY, CDR2 SMNVEV (reference sequence). This CDR3 has 11 residues. Trimming stripped 1 base from V and 5 bases from J, with 0 bases between. The CDR3 DNA is TGTGCCAGCAGTTTATACAATGAGCAGTTCTTC. It specifies CASSLYNEQFF.

This rearrangement joins TRBV6-1 to TRBJ1-4; tentatively, D is TRBD1 (6 bases). The V gene lost 3 bases and the J gene lost 8 bases, with 19 bases spanning the gap. This CDR3 has 16 residues. Germline V gene sequence: CDR1 MNHNS, CDR2 SASEGT. Here the CDR3 DNA reads TGTGCCAGCAGTGACCCCGACAGGAGAAGGGACGAAAAACTGTTTTTT. Encoded protein: CASSDPDRRRDEKLFF.

This clone was seen once. V is TRBV9 and J is TRBJ1-2; the D gene is possibly TRBD1 (6 bases). V was shortened by 0 bases and J by 1 base, with 13 bases between the two germline ends. Germline V lookup: CDR1 SGDLS, CDR2 YYNGEE. The CDR3 loop spans 16 amino acids. The CDR3, as DNA: TGTGCCAGCAGCGTAGGGTCAGGGGCCCTTAACTATGGCTACACCTTC. It is translated as CASSVGSGALNYGYTF.

This chain connects TRBV18 to TRBJ1-4; TRBD1 might be the D (5 bases). Germline CDR1 reads KGHSH; CDR2 reads LQKENI. V lost 3 bases to trimming and J lost 0 bases, with 8 bases between them. The CDR3 contains 15 residues. CDR3 region: CASSPATATNEKLFF. In DNA, the CDR3 is TGTGCCAGCTCACCCGCGACAGCAACTAATGAAAAACTGTTTTTT.

The gene calls are TRBV10-3 and TRBJ2-3; TRBD2 agrees at 7 bases. Germline V lookup: CDR1 ENHRY, CDR2 SYGVKD. The V gene end was trimmed by 3 bases and the J gene end by 4 bases; junction bases not matched to a gene: 4. The CDR3 is 14 residues long. The CDR3 coding sequence is TGTGCCATCAGTGACTCCCTAGCGGCAGATACGCAGTATTTT. This codes for CAISDSLAADTQYF.

The chain carries TRBV2 and TRBJ2-2; tentatively, D is TRBD1 or TRBD2 (5 bases each). In germline, CDR1 is SNHLY, CDR2 FYNNEI. The CDR3 loop spans 16 amino acids. V was trimmed by 2 bases and J by 1 base, leaving 11 bases between them. The CDR3 DNA reads as TGTGCCAGCAGTGAATTCGGGGCCGGGAACACCGGGGAGCTGTTTTTT. This codes for CASSEFGAGNTGELFF.

The table lists this clone with a count of one. An end of the junction differs from the germline gene, which may be a read error. This sequence joins TRBV7-7 and TRBJ2-5; 8 bases line up with TRBD1. CDR3 size: 14 residues. The germline gives CDR1 SSHAT, CDR2 FNYEAQ (reference sequence). DNA of the CDR3: TGTGCTAGCAGCCGCACAGGGGGCCAAGAGACCCAGTACTTC. This translates into CASSRTGGQETQYF.

The chain uses TRBV9 and TRBJ2-3; 8 bases agree with TRBD2. The junction had 13 bases not matched to a gene; V was cut back by 2 bases and J by 2 bases. Germline CDR1 reads SGDLS; CDR2 reads YYNGEE. This CDR3 is built from 18 residues. The DNA for the CDR3 is TGTGCCAGCAGCGTCCGAGGGGGTAGCGGGGACCTCACAGATACGCAGTATTTT. Translated: CASSVRGGSGDLTDTQYF.

CDR3 nucleotides: TGTGCCATCAGGGACCAGGAGCAGTTCTTC. Amino acids: CAIRDQEQFF. J is TRBJ2-1 and V is TRBV10-3; D is undetermined. Germline V lookup: CDR1 ENHRY, CDR2 SYGVKD. This CDR3 has 10 amino acids. The ends were cut back, 6 bases at V and 10 bases at J, with 7 bases in the middle.

V and J are TRBV7-9 and TRBJ1-2; 7 nucleotides agree with TRBD1. The CDR3 totals 13 residues. In germline, CDR1 is SEHNR, CDR2 FQNEAQ (reference sequence). The junction had 11 bases not matched to a gene; V was cut back by 9 bases and J by 7 bases. The CDR3 coding sequence is TGTGCCAGAGAACCCCCGACAGGGATTGGCTACACCTTC. The encoded protein is CAREPPTGIGYTF.

This rearrangement joins TRBV14 to TRBJ2-3, with TRBD2 identical over 8 bases. Per germline, CDR1 SGHDN and CDR2 FVKESK. J was trimmed by 7 bases and V by 3 bases; bases with no gene match: 15. This CDR3 contains 17 residues. The CDR3 sequence is CASSQLTRGGLGYTQYF. As DNA, the CDR3 is TGTGCCAGCAGCCAGCTGACCCGGGGGGGTCTAGGATATACGCAGTATTTT.

J is TRBJ2-3 and V is TRBV11-2, with 9 bases fitting TRBD2. The germline V gene encodes CDR1 SGHAT and CDR2 FQNNGV. V trimming: 2 bases; J trimming: 7 bases; junction bases outside the gene matches: 7. The CDR3 sequence is 15 residues long. The DNA of the CDR3 is TGTGCCAGCAGCTTAATGGCGGGGGGGCAGAATACGCAGTATTTT. It translates to CASSLMAGGQNTQYF.

The chain uses TRBV27 and TRBJ2-5; D may be TRBD1 (6 bases). The CDR3 is 16 amino acids. Germline V lookup: CDR1 MNHEY, CDR2 SMNVEV (reference sequence). Trimming cost V 3 bases and J 5 bases, with 19 bases left between them. The CDR3 DNA follows: TGTGCCAGCAGTTTTGATACCGGGACAATGGGGGAGACCCAGTACTTC. Translated: CASSFDTGTMGETQYF.

This chain links TRBV29-1 with TRBJ2-2; tentative D call: TRBD2 (5 bases). Germline CDR1 SQVTM, CDR2 ANQGSEA. V shed 7 bases and J shed 4 bases, with 16 bases lying between them. The CDR3 length is 14 residues. The CDR3 is CSADSFKGTGELFF. CDR3 nucleotide sequence: TGCAGCGCGGACTCCTTTAAGGGCACCGGGGAGCTGTTTTTT.

This chain joins TRBV7-2 and TRBJ2-3; maybe TRBD1 (6 bases). Trimming shortened V by 0 bases and J by 2 bases, and 6 bases separated the two germline ends. CDR3 length: 14 residues. The germline V gene encodes CDR1 SGHTA and CDR2 FQGNSA. The CDR3 reads CASSLAGATDTQYF. The CDR3 DNA sequence: TGTGCCAGCAGCTTAGCGGGGGCCACAGATACGCAGTATTTT.

The V and J genes are TRBV10-3 and TRBJ1-2; D is perhaps TRBD1 (5 bases). This CDR3 spans 14 amino acids. Germline-derived CDR1 and CDR2 are ENHRY and SYGVKD. Trimming stripped 4 bases from V and 1 base from J, with 10 bases between. The CDR3 nucleotides are TGTGCCATCAGTGGGGACCCGATTAACTATGGCTACACCTTC. Protein product: CAISGDPINYGYTF.

This clone was seen a handful of times. The rearrangement joins TRBV28 to TRBJ1-1; D remains unclear. The CDR3 is 11 amino acids. Germline V gives CDR1 MDHEN, CDR2 SYDVKM. V was clipped by 7 bases and J by 5 bases, with 8 bases between them. CDR3 sequence (DNA): TGTGCCAGCAACAGTGGAACTGAAGCTTTCTTT. Translation: CASNSGTEAFF.

CDR3 coding DNA: TGTGCCAGCAGTAGTGGACAGGGAAGGACTGAAGCTTTCTTT. Translating gives CASSSGQGRTEAFF. The gene calls are TRBV28 and TRBJ1-1; TRBD1 matches at 8 bases. In germline, CDR1 is MDHEN, CDR2 SYDVKM. The CDR3 length is 14 residues. J was trimmed by 5 bases and V by 5 bases; bases with no gene match: 7.

This chain joins TRBV7-7 and TRBJ2-1; TRBD2 matches 7 bases. V lost 1 base to trimming and J lost 8 bases; unmatched junction nucleotides: 5. CDR1 and CDR2 from the germline V gene are SSHAT and FNYEAQ (reference sequence). The CDR3 has 14 amino acids. CDR3 sequence (DNA): TGTGCCAGCAGCTTAGGGCGGGGGAGGGATGAGCAGTTCTTC. The encoded protein is CASSLGRGRDEQFF.

This sequence joins TRBV6-5 and TRBJ1-1; D unclear. This CDR3 is 13 amino acids long. The V gene's germline CDR1 is MNHEY and CDR2 SVGAGI. V dropped 0 bases and J dropped 5 bases, with 7 bases sitting between them. The CDR3 coding sequence is TGTGCCAGCAGTTACTCGCGTAAGACTGAAGCTTTCTTT. This translates into CASSYSRKTEAFF.

The chain carries TRBV7-2 and TRBJ2-1; D unresolved. From germline, CDR1 is SGHTA and CDR2 FQGNSA. The CDR3 totals 13 residues. V was pared by 6 bases and J by 5 bases, with 11 bases between. CDR3 amino acids: CASRPVRNNEQFF. The CDR3 DNA reads TGTGCCAGCAGGCCGGTTAGAAACAATGAGCAGTTCTTC. Full variable domain (remainder filled in from reference TRBV7-2 and TRBJ2-1): GAGVSQSPSNKVTEKGKDVELRCDPISGHTALYWYRQSLGQGLEFLIYFQGNSAPDKSGLPSDRFSAERTGGSVSTLTIQRTQQEDSAVYLCASRPVRNNEQFFGPGTRLTVL.

The chain is built from TRBV18 and TRBJ1-5, with D hard to call. Germline V gene lookup returns CDR1 KGHSH and CDR2 LQKENI. There are 14 residues in the CDR3. V was pared by 0 bases and J by 0 bases, with 3 bases between. The CDR3 loop is CASSPPNSNQPQHF. The CDR3 coding sequence is TGTGCCAGCTCACCACCGAATAGCAATCAGCCCCAGCATTTT.

This chain joins TRBV10-3 and TRBJ2-7; the D gene could be TRBD1 or TRBD2 (5 bases each). The CDR3 has 14 amino acids. The germline V gene encodes CDR1 ENHRY and CDR2 SYGVKD. Trimming stripped 6 bases from V and 3 bases from J, with 15 bases between. CDR3 amino acids: CAIRAGTGIYEQYF. The CDR3 DNA sequence: TGTGCCATCAGAGCCGGGACGGGAATCTACGAGCAGTACTTC.

V is TRBV27 and J is TRBJ1-2; a weak D match, TRBD1 (6 bases). Trimming stripped 3 bases from V and 8 bases from J, with 13 bases between. This CDR3 comprises 13 residues. Looked up from germline, CDR1 is MNHEY and CDR2 is SMNVEV (reference sequence). Here the CDR3 DNA reads TGTGCCAGCAGTTTGGGACAAACGGGAGGCTACACCTTC. Translated: CASSLGQTGGYTF.